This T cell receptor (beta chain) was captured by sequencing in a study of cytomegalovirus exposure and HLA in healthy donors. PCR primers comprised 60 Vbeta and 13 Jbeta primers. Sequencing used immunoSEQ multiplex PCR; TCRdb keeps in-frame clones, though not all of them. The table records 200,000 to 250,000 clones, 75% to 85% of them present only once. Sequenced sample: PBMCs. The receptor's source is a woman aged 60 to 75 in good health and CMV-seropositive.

The DNA of the CDR3 is TGTGCCAGCAGCCTAAAACTTGCGATTGAAGCCCAGTACTTC. It translates to CASSLKLAIEAQYF. This chain joins TRBV28 and TRBJ2-5; D ambiguous. V was cut by 6 bases and J by 9 bases, with 20 bases left in between. From germline, CDR1 is MDHEN and CDR2 SYDVKM. The CDR3 is 14 amino acids. The variable domain in full, completed from reference TRBV28 and TRBJ2-5, reads DVKVTQSSRYLVKRTGEKVFLECVQDMDHENMFWYRQDPGLGLRLIYFSYDVKMKEKGDIPEGYSVSREKKERFSLILESASTNQTSMYLCASSLKLAIEAQYFGPGTRLLVL.